This T cell receptor beta chain was captured in a study of blood T cells in healthy people across ages. A second PCR, run for about 6 to 12 cycles, used a sample-barcoded 5' primer plus a J-beta primer mix. Every cDNA molecule carried a tag from a template-switch adaptor bearing 12 random nucleotides. Using its own MiXCR run on the 5' RACE reads, TCRdb lists one record per CDR3 protein. The sample has 650,000 or so distinct CDR3 sequences, 52% seen once; the top ten hold approximately 13%. The source material was blood. The sequence was obtained from a woman older than 75 in good health.

The CDR3 sequence: CATSRDLDSSKNIQYF. As DNA, the CDR3 is TGTGCCACCAGCAGAGATCTGGACTCCTCCAAAAACATTCAGTACTTC. This chain links TRBV15 with TRBJ2-4, with D tentatively TRBD2 (5 bases). The germline V gene has CDR1 LNHNV and CDR2 YYDKDF (reference sequence). This CDR3 has 16 residues. V was cut by 0 bases and J by 2 bases, with 11 bases left in between.